What follows is one TCR beta chain and its context. The target antigen is unknown. This sample was included in a study of T cell responses to AZD1222 COVID-19 vaccine. The protocol was immunoSEQ multiplex PCR, while the TCRdb copy is restricted to in-frame clones and leaves out a portion. The sample lists roughly 120,000 clones, roughly 88% occurring once. Study-level results: Most donors were white British, females outnumbered males, and clonal diversity was possibly underestimated. AZD1222 recipients seropositive at baseline numbered only five to seven.

The TCR comes from an adult in good health. Sequences were derived from peripheral blood, sampled on day 0 of AZD1222 vaccination.

This chain's CDR3 is CASSPADREGETQYF. CDR3 in DNA: TGTGCCAGCAGCCCGGCGGACAGGGAAGGGGAGACCCAGTACTTC. The rearrangement joins TRBV7-6 to TRBJ2-5; the match to TRBD1 covers 8 bases. V was pared by 5 bases and J by 5 bases, with 10 bases of the junction left unmatched. The CDR3 covers 15 residues. The germline gives CDR1 SGHVS, CDR2 FNYEAQ. Full variable domain (missing parts from reference TRBV7-6 and TRBJ2-5): GAGVSQSPRYKVTKRGQDVALRCDPISGHVSLYWYRQALGQGPEFLTYFNYEAQQDKSGLPNDRFSAERPEGSISTLTIQRTEQRDSAMYRCASSPADREGETQYFGPGTRLLVL.